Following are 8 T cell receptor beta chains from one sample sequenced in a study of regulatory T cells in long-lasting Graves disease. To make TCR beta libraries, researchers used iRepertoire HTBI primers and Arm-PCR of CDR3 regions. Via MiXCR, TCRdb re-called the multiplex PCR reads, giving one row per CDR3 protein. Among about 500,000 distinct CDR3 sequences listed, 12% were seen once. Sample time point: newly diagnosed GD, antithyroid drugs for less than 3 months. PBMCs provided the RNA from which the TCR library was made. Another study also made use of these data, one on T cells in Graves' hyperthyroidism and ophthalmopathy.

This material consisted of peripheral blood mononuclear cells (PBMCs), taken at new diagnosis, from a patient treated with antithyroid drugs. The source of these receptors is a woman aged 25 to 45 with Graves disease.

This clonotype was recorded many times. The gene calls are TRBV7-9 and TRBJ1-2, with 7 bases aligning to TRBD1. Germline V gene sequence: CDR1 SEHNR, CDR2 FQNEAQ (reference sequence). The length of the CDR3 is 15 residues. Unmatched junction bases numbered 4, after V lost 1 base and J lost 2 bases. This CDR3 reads CASSLGDSRNYGYTF. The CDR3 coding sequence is TGTGCCAGCAGCTTAGGGGACAGTAGGAACTATGGCTACACCTTC.

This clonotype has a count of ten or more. The CDR3 DNA reads as TGTGCCAGCAGTCGACAGGTCTCTGGGGCCAACGTCCTGACTTTC. It is translated as CASSRQVSGANVLTF. The chain has TRBV6-1 and TRBJ2-6, with D possibly TRBD1 on 6 matching bases. The CDR3 totals 15 residues. V gave up 5 bases and J gave up 0 bases, with 8 bases separating them. Germline values: CDR1 MNHNS, CDR2 SASEGT.

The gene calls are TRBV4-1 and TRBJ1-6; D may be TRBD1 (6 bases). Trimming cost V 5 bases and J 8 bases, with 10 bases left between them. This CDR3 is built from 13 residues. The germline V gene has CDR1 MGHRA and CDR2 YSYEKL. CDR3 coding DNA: TGCGCCAGCAGCTTTAACAGGGATTCACCCCTCCACTTT. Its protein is CASSFNRDSPLHF.

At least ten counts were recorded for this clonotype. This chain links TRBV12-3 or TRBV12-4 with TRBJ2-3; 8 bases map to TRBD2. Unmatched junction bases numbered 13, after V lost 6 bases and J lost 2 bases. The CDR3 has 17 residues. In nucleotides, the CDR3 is TGTGCCAGCAGCGGCGGGACTAGAGAGGGCGACACAGATACGCAGTATTTT. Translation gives CASSGGTREGDTDTQYF.

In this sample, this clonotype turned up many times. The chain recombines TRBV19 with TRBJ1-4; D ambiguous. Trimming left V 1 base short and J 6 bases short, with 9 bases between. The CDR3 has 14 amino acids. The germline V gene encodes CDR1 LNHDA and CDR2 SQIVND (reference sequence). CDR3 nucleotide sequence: TGTGCCAGTAGTATAGTTGGAGAGTATGAAAAACTGTTTTTT. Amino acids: CASSIVGEYEKLFF.

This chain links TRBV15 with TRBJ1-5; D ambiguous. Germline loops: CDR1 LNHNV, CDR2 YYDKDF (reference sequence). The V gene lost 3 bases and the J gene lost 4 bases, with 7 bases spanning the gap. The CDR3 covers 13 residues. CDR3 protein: CATSRAQNQPQHF. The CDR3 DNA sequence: TGTGCCACCAGCAGGGCCCAAAATCAGCCCCAGCATTTT. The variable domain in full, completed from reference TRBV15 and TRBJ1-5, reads DAMVIQNPRYQVTQFGKPVTLSCSQTLNHNVMYWYQQKSSQAPKLLFHYYDKDFNNEADTPDNFQSRRPNTSFCFLDIRSPGLGDTAMYLCATSRAQNQPQHFGDGTRLSIL.

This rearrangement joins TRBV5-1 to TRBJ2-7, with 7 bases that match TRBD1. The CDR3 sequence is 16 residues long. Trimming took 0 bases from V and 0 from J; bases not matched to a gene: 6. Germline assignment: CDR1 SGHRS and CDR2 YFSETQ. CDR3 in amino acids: CASSLGHRDSSYEQYF. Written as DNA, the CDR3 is TGCGCCAGCAGCTTGGGACACCGGGACAGCTCCTACGAGCAGTACTTC. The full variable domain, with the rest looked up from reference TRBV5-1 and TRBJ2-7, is KAGVTQTPRYLIKTRGQQVTLSCSPISGHRSVSWYQQTPGQGLQFLFEYFSETQRNKGNFPGRFSGRQFSNSRSEMNVSTLELGDSALYLCASSLGHRDSSYEQYFGPGTRLTVT.

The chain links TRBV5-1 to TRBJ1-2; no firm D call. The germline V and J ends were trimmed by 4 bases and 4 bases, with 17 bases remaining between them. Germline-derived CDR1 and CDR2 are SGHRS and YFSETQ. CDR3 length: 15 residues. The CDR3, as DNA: TGCGCCAGCAGCGCACAAAGGACGGAGATCTATGGCTACACCTTC. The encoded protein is CASSAQRTEIYGYTF.